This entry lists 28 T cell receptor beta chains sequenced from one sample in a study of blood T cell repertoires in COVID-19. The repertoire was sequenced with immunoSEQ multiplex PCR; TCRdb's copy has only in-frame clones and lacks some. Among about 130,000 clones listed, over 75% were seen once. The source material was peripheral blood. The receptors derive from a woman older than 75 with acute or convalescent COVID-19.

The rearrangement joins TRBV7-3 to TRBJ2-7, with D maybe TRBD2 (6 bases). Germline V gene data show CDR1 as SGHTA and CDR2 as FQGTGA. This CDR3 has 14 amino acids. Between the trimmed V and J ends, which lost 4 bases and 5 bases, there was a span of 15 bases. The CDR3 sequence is CASSSPGTLHEQYF. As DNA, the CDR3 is TGTGCCAGCAGCTCCCCCGGGACTCTCCACGAGCAGTACTTC.

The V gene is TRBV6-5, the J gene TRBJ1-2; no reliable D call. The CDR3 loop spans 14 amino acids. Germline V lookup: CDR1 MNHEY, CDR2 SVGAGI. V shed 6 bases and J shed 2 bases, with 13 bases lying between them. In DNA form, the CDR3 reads TGTGCCAGCAGCTCGGGTATAATGAACTATGGCTACACCTTC. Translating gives CASSSGIMNYGYTF.

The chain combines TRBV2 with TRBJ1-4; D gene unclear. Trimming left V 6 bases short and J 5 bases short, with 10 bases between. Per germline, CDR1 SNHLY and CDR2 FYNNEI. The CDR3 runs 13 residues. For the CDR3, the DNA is TGTGCCAGCAGGAGAGGATTCAATGAAAAACTGTTTTTT. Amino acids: CASRRGFNEKLFF.

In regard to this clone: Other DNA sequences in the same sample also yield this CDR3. The CDR3 loop is CASSYSGGNTEAFF. In DNA form, the CDR3 reads TGTGCCAGCAGTTACTCAGGAGGGAACACTGAAGCTTTCTTT. The J gene is TRBJ1-1, the V gene TRBV6-2 or TRBV6-3, with D hard to call. From germline, CDR1 is MNHEY and CDR2 SVGEGT. The V gene lost 0 bases and the J gene lost 1 base, with 6 bases spanning the gap. This CDR3 spans 14 amino acids.

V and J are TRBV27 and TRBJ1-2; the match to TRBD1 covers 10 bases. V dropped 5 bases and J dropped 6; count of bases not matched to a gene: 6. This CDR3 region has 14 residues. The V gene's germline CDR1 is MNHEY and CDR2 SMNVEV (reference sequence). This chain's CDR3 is CASSERQGANGYTF. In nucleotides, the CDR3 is TGTGCCAGCAGTGAGCGACAGGGGGCAAATGGCTACACCTTC.

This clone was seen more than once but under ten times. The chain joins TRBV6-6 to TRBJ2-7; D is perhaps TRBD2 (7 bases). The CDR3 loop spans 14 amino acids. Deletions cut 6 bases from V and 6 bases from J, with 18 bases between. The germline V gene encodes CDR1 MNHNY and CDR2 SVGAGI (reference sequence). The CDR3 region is CASSSRGGTGEQYV. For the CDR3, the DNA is TGTGCCAGCAGCTCGAGGGGGGGTACGGGCGAGCAGTACGTC.

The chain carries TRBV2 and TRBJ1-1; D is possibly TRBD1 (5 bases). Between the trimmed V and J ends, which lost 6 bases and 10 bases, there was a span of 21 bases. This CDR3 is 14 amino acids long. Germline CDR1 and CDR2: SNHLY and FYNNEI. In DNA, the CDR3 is TGTGCCAGCAGCCAAACGGTGGGGCTCACCGGAGCTTTCTTT. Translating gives CASSQTVGLTGAFF.

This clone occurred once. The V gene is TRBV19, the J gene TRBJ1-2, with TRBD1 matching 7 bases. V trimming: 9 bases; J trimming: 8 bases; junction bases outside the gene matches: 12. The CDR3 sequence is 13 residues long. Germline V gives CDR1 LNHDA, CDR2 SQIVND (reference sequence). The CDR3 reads CASAPGQRKGYTF. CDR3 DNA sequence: TGTGCCAGCGCCCCGGGACAGCGAAAGGGCTACACCTTC.

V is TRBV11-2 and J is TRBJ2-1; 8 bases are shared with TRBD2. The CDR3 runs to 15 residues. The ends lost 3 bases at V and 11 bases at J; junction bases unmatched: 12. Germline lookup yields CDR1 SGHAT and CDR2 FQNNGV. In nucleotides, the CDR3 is TGTGCCAGCAGCTTTGGTAGCGGGGCCCTCAGTAAGCAGTTCTTC. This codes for CASSFGSGALSKQFF.

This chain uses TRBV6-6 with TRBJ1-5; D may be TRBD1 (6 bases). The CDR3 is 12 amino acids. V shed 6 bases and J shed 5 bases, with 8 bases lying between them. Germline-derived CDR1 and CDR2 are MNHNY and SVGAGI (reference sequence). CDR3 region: CASRSGDQPQHF. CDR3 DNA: TGTGCCAGCAGGTCAGGGGATCAGCCCCAGCATTTT.

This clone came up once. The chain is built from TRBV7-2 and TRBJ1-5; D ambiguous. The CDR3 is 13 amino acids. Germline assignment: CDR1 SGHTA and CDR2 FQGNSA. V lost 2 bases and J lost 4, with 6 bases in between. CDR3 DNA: TGTGCCAGCAGCTTATCACGGAATCAGCCCCAGCATTTT. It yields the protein CASSLSRNQPQHF.

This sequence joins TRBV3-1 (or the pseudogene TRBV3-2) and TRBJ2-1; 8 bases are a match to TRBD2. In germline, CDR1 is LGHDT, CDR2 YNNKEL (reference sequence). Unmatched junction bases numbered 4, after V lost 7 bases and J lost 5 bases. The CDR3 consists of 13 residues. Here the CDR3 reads CASKTSVDNEQFF. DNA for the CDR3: TGTGCCAGCAAGACTAGCGTAGACAATGAGCAGTTCTTC.

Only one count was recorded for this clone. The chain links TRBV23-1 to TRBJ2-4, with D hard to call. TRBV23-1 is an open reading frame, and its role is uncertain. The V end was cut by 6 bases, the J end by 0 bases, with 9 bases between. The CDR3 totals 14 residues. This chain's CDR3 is CASSPTLAKNIQYF. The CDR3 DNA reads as TGCGCCAGCAGCCCGACATTAGCCAAAAACATTCAGTACTTC.

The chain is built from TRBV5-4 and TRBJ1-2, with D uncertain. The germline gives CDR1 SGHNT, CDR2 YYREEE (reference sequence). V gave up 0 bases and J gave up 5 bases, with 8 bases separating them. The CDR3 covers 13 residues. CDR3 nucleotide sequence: TGTGCCAGCAGCTTGGCTACAGAATATGGCTACACCTTC. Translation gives CASSLATEYGYTF. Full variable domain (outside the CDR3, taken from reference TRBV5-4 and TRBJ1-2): ETGVTQSPTHLIKTRGQQVTLRCSSQSGHNTVSWYQQALGQGPQFIFQYYREEENGRGNFPPRFSGLQFPNYSSELNVNALELDDSALYLCASSLATEYGYTFGSGTRLTVV.

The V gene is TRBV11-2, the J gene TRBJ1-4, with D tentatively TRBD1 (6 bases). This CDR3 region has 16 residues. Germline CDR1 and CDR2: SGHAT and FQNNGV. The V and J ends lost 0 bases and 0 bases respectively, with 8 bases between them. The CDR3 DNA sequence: TGTGCCAGCAGCTTAGAGGGGGCGACAACTAATGAAAAACTGTTTTTT. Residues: CASSLEGATTNEKLFF.

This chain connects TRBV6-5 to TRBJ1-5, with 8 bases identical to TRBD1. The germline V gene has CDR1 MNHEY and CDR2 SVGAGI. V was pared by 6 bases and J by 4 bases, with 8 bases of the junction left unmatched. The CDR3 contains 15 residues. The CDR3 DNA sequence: TGTGCCAGCAGCGTGCGGGGACAGGTAAATCAGCCCCAGCATTTT. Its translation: CASSVRGQVNQPQHF.

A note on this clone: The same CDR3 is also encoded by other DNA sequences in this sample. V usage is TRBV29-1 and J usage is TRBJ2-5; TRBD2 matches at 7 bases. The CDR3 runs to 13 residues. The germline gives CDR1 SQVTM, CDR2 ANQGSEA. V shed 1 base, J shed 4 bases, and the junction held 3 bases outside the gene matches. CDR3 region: CSVEVGGGETQYF. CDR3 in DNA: TGCAGCGTTGAAGTGGGGGGGGGAGAGACCCAGTACTTC. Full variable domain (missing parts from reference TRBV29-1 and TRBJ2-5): SAVISQKPSRDICQRGTSLTIQCQVDSQVTMMFWYRQQPGQSLTLIATANQGSEATYESGFVIDKFPISRPNLTFSTLTVSNMSPEDSSIYLCSVEVGGGETQYFGPGTRLLVL.

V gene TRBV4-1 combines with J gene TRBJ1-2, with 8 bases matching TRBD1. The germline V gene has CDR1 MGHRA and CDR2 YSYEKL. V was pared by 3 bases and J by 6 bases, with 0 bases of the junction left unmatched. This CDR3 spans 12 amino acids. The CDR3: CASSHRGHGYTF. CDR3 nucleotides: TGCGCCAGCAGCCACAGGGGGCATGGCTACACCTTC.

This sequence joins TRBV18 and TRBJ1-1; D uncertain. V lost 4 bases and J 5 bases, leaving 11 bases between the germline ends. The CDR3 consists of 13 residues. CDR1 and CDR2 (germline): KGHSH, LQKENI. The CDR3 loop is CASSRQAGTEAFF. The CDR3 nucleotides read TGTGCCAGCTCACGGCAGGCTGGAACTGAAGCTTTCTTT.

The CDR3, as DNA: TGTGCCAGCAGCCAAGGGATGCAGGGGGCGAGGGGTAATTCACCCCTCCACTTT. Amino acid sequence: CASSQGMQGARGNSPLHF. V usage is TRBV3-1 (or the pseudogene TRBV3-2) and J usage is TRBJ1-6; 8 bases are a match to TRBD1. Germline loops: CDR1 LGHDT, CDR2 YNNKEL (reference sequence). V was clipped by 1 base and J by 6 bases; unmatched bases: 11. The CDR3 extends over 18 amino acids.

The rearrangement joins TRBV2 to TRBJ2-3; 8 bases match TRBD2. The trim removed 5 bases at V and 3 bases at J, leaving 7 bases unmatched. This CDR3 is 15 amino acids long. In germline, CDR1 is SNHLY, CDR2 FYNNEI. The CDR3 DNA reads TGTGCCAGCAGTCTGACTAGCGCGGGAACAGATACGCAGTATTTT. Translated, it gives CASSLTSAGTDTQYF.

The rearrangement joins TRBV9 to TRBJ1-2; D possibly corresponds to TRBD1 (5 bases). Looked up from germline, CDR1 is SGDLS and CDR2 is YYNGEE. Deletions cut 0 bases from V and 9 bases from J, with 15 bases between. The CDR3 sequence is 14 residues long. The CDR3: CASSVATWEGSYTF. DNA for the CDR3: TGTGCCAGCAGCGTAGCTACTTGGGAGGGGAGCTACACCTTC.

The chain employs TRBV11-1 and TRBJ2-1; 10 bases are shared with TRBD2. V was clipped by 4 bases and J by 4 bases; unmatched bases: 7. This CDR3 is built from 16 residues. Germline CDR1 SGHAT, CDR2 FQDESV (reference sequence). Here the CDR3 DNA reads TGTGCCAGCAGCTCGGAGTTAGCGGGGGGATACAATGAGCAGTTCTTC. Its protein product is CASSSELAGGYNEQFF.

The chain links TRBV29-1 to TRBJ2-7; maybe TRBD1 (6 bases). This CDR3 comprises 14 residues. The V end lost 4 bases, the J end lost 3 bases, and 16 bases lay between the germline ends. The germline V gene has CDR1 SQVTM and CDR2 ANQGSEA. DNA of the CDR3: TGCAGCGTTGGCAATCTGGGGGCCGGCTACGAGCAGTACTTC. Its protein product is CSVGNLGAGYEQYF.

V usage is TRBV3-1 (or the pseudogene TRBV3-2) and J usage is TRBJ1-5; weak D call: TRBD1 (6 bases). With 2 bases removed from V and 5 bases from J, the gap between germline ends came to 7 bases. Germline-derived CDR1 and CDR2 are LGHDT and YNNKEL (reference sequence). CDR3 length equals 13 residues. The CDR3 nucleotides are TGTGCCAGCAGCCAACAGGGGTATCAGCCCCAGCATTTT. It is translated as CASSQQGYQPQHF.

CDR3 DNA sequence: TGTGCCAGCAGTCGCCGGGACAGGCTAAACTACAATGAGCAGTTCTTC. It translates to CASSRRDRLNYNEQFF. The V and J genes are TRBV2 and TRBJ2-1; 8 bases map to TRBD1. V was clipped by 5 bases and J by 3 bases; unmatched bases: 9. From germline, CDR1 is SNHLY and CDR2 FYNNEI. This CDR3 is built from 16 residues.

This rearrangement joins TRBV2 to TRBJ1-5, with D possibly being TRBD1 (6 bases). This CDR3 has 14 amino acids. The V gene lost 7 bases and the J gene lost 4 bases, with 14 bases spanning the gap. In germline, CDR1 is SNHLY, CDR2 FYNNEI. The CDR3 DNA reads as TGTGCCAGCACCCGACAGGAAGGAAATCAGCCCCAGCATTTT. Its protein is CASTRQEGNQPQHF.

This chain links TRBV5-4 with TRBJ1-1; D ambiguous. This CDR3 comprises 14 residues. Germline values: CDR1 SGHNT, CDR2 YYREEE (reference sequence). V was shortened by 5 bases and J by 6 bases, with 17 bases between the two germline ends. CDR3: CASRSDRSGAEAFF. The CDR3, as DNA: TGTGCCAGCAGATCTGACCGGAGCGGCGCTGAAGCTTTCTTT.